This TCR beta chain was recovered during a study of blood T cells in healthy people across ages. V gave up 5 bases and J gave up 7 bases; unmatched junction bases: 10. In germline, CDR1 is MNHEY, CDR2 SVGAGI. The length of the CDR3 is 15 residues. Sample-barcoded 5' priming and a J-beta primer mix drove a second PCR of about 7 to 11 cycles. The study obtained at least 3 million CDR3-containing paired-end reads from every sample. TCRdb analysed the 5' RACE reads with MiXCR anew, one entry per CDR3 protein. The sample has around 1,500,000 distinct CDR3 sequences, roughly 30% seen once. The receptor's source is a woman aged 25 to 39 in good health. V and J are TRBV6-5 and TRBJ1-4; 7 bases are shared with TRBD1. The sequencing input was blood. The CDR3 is CASSNRGSGGEKLFF. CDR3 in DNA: TGTGCCAGCAGTAACAGGGGAAGTGGGGGTGAAAAACTGTTTTTT.